This passage covers 22 T cell receptor beta chains from one sample sequenced in a study of T-cell reconstitution after alpha-beta-depleted transplantation in children. As it was prepared, the TCRbeta library received unique molecular identifiers. TCRdb re-called the PCR reads through MiXCR, storing one row per CDR3 protein. The table lists about 27,000 distinct CDR3 sequences, over 15% of them singletons. The starting material was PBMCs, mostly from graft donor cells, obtained 60 days after TCRalphabeta/CD19-depleted stem cell transplant. The receptors stem from a male patient aged 2 to 9 who had a stem cell transplant for acute lymphoblastic leukemia, so the T cells may come from the graft donor.

This clonotype was seen ten or more times. The genes are TRBV20-1 and TRBJ2-1; D remains ambiguous. The V end lost 5 bases, the J end lost 1 base, and 12 bases lay between the germline ends. The germline V gene has CDR1 DFQATT and CDR2 SNEGSKA (reference sequence). This CDR3 has 14 residues. CDR3 sequence reads: CSAEENESYNEQFF. In DNA form, the CDR3 reads TGCAGTGCTGAAGAGAATGAATCCTACAATGAGCAGTTCTTC.

This clonotype was seen at least ten times. The chain employs TRBV6-6 and TRBJ2-3; no clear D. Germline V CDR1 and CDR2: MNHNY, SVGAGI (reference sequence). Deletions cut 6 bases from V and 0 bases from J, with 4 bases between. The CDR3 runs 12 residues. CDR3 sequence reads: CASSLSTDTQYF. The DNA for the CDR3 is TGTGCCAGCAGCCTCAGCACAGATACGCAGTATTTT.

This clonotype has a count of ten or more. V and J are TRBV6-5 and TRBJ1-1; D is perhaps TRBD1 (6 bases). This CDR3 is built from 12 residues. Germline V gene data show CDR1 as MNHEY and CDR2 as SVGAGI. Trimming removed 6 bases at V and 8 bases at J, with 13 bases between. For the CDR3, the DNA is TGTGCCAGCAGGGAGGGACACTTGGAAGCTTTCTTT. This sequence encodes CASREGHLEAFF.

This clonotype was detected many times. The chain combines TRBV7-2 with TRBJ1-1, with D perhaps TRBD1 (5 bases). V was clipped by 5 bases and J by 4 bases, with 14 bases between them. Germline lookup yields CDR1 SGHTA and CDR2 FQGNSA. The CDR3 is 14 residues long. CDR3 sequence: CASSPQARGTEAFF. CDR3 DNA sequence: TGTGCCAGCAGCCCACAGGCACGGGGCACTGAAGCTTTCTTT.

This clonotype has only a few counts. J is TRBJ2-5 and V is TRBV4-3; 14 bases align to TRBD2. CDR1 is LGHNA, CDR2 YSLEER, per germline. This CDR3 region has 16 residues. V trimming: 3 bases; J trimming: 7 bases; junction bases outside the gene matches: 7. CDR3 protein: CASSHWTSGGSGTQYF. The CDR3 nucleotides are TGCGCCAGCAGCCACTGGACTAGCGGGGGGTCCGGGACCCAGTACTTC.

This chain connects TRBV5-1 to TRBJ2-7; no firm D call. Trimming removed 0 bases at V and 3 bases at J, with 10 bases between. The CDR3 extends over 14 amino acids. Germline assignment: CDR1 SGHRS and CDR2 YFSETQ. CDR3 in amino acids: CASSLAPANYEQYF. CDR3 nucleotide sequence: TGCGCCAGCAGCTTGGCCCCGGCCAACTACGAGCAGTACTTC.

The table lists this clonotype with a few counts. The chain carries TRBV27 and TRBJ1-4; TRBD1 matches 9 bases. The V and J ends lost 6 bases and 4 bases, in that order; junction bases with no gene match: 3. There are 14 residues in the CDR3. Germline V lookup: CDR1 MNHEY, CDR2 SMNVEV (reference sequence). The CDR3 reads CASRGTGCNEKLFF. The CDR3 DNA follows: TGTGCCAGCAGGGGGACAGGGTGTAATGAAAAACTGTTTTTT. The variable domain in full, with the rest retrieved from reference TRBV27 and TRBJ1-4, is EAQVTQNPRYLITVTGKKLTVTCSQNMNHEYMSWYRQDPGLGLRQIYYSMNVEVTDKGDVPEGYKVSRKEKRNFPLILESPSPNQTSLYFCASRGTGCNEKLFFGSGTQLSVL.

The chain carries TRBV21-1 and TRBJ2-1; the table's TRBD1 call for D was not verified on the DNA. TRBV21-1 is annotated as a pseudogene. CDR3 length equals 14 residues. The CDR3 DNA is TGTGCCAGGACCGGGACTGGGGGTTGCGATGAGCAGTTCTTC. Translation gives CARTGTGGCDEQFF.

The chain couples TRBV27 to TRBJ2-7, with TRBD2 matching 9 bases. J was trimmed by 4 bases and V by 1 base; bases with no gene match: 5. This CDR3 spans 15 amino acids. Germline V gene lookup returns CDR1 MNHEY and CDR2 SMNVEV (reference sequence). In DNA, the CDR3 is TGTGCCAGCAGTTTATGGGGCGGGGGGGCGTACGAGCAGTACTTC. Protein product: CASSLWGGGAYEQYF.

In this sample, this clonotype turned up many times. The V call is TRBV20-1, the J call TRBJ2-3; D is uncertain. CDR1 is DFQATT and CDR2 is SNEGSKA in the germline V gene (reference sequence). The CDR3 sequence is 15 residues long. V was cut by 5 bases and J by 5 bases, with 20 bases left in between. DNA of the CDR3: TGCAGTGCTTTGGACCCCGACATCGGATTAGATACGCAGTATTTT. This encodes CSALDPDIGLDTQYF.

The chain employs TRBV24-1 and TRBJ1-4; TRBD1 matches at 7 bases. The CDR3 totals 16 residues. V lost 9 bases to trimming and J lost 0 bases; unmatched junction nucleotides: 9. The germline V gene has CDR1 KGHDR and CDR2 SFDVKD. CDR3 protein: CATSQGGVATNEKLFF. Written as DNA, the CDR3 is TGTGCCACCTCCCAGGGGGGGGTTGCAACTAATGAAAAACTGTTTTTT.

The sample holds a few counts of this clonotype. The chain uses TRBV30 and TRBJ2-7; no definite D call. This CDR3 comprises 14 residues. The V gene's germline CDR1 is GTSNPN and CDR2 SVGIG (reference sequence). Trimming pared 2 bases from V and 4 bases from J, leaving 15 bases between. The DNA for the CDR3 is TGTGCCTGGAGTCAGCCTCCGACTGATTACGAGCAGTACTTC. Its protein is CAWSQPPTDYEQYF.

V and J are TRBV19 and TRBJ1-4; a weak D match, TRBD1 (6 bases). The germline V gene encodes CDR1 LNHDA and CDR2 SQIVND (reference sequence). The CDR3 is 13 amino acids. Between the trimmed V and J ends, which lost 8 bases and 12 bases, there was a span of 19 bases. This CDR3 is CASRHTGPWELFF. The CDR3 nucleotides read TGTGCCAGTCGCCATACAGGGCCCTGGGAACTGTTTTTT.

CDR3 region: CSASPGGVNTEAFF. As DNA, the CDR3 is TGCAGTGCTAGTCCTGGCGGAGTGAACACTGAAGCTTTCTTT. V gene TRBV20-1 combines with J gene TRBJ1-1; D is unclear. Germline V lookup: CDR1 DFQATT, CDR2 SNEGSKA (reference sequence). CDR3 length equals 14 residues. Trimming removed 3 bases at V and 0 bases at J, with 11 bases between.

This clonotype has a count of ten or more. CDR3 in amino acids: CASSLGTALSGNTIYF. The CDR3 DNA reads as TGTGCCAGCAGCCTCGGGACTGCTCTCTCTGGAAACACCATATATTTT. The rearrangement uses TRBV7-6 and TRBJ1-3; a weak D match, TRBD1 (5 bases). This CDR3 comprises 16 residues. Germline CDR1 SGHVS, CDR2 FNYEAQ. Trimming removed 5 bases at V and 0 bases at J, with 14 bases between.

The chain employs TRBV6-8 and TRBJ1-6; D is perhaps TRBD1 (5 bases). The V gene's germline CDR1 is MNHGY and CDR2 SAAAGT. The CDR3 consists of 13 residues. V dropped 4 bases and J dropped 10 bases, with 11 bases sitting between them. DNA of the CDR3: TGTGCCAGCAGTTCTCAGGGTCACTCACCCCTCCACTTT. Translated, it gives CASSSQGHSPLHF.

Ten or more counts support this clonotype. This chain links TRBV7-2 with TRBJ1-5; 7 nucleotides agree with TRBD1. Germline CDR1 SGHTA, CDR2 FQGNSA. The CDR3 spans 14 residues. With 3 bases clipped from V and 4 bases from J, the junction kept 3 bases outside the gene matches. CDR3 sequence: CASSFGQENQPQHF. DNA of the CDR3: TGTGCCAGCAGCTTTGGACAGGAAAATCAGCCCCAGCATTTT.

The chain employs TRBV30 and TRBJ2-3; TRBD2 matches 7 bases. Germline CDR1 is GTSNPN and CDR2 is SVGIG (reference sequence). This CDR3 comprises 15 residues. V gave up 0 bases and J gave up 4 bases; unmatched junction bases: 7. DNA of the CDR3: TGTGCCTGGAGTGTACCAGCGGGATGGGCAGATACGCAGTATTTT. The encoded protein is CAWSVPAGWADTQYF.

The J gene is TRBJ2-5, the V gene TRBV5-1; D is uncertain. The germline gives CDR1 SGHRS, CDR2 YFSETQ. V lost 5 bases, J lost 5 bases, and 13 bases lay in between. This CDR3 comprises 13 residues. The CDR3 coding sequence is TGCGCCAGCAGTCGGCTGTCCTCGGAGACCCAGTACTTC. Its protein product is CASSRLSSETQYF.

V usage is TRBV7-9 and J usage is TRBJ2-7; 8 bases are shared with TRBD1. CDR3 size: 14 residues. The J segment lost 3 bases and the V segment lost 5 bases, leaving 6 bases of the junction unmatched. The germline CDR1 and CDR2 sequences are SEHNR and FQNEAQ (reference sequence). CDR3 in amino acids: CASSRTGSSYEQYF. CDR3 coding DNA: TGTGCCAGCAGCCGGACAGGGAGTAGCTACGAGCAGTACTTC.

In its sample, this clonotype was seen a few times. This sequence joins TRBV30 and TRBJ2-7, with D maybe TRBD1 (5 bases). The V end was cut by 0 bases, the J end by 2 bases, with 14 bases between. This CDR3 contains 15 residues. Germline V gives CDR1 GTSNPN, CDR2 SVGIG (reference sequence). The DNA of the CDR3 is TGTGCCTGGAGTGTAGGGGCAGGGAAGGCCTACGAGCAGTACTTC. This sequence encodes CAWSVGAGKAYEQYF.

In its sample, this clonotype was seen many times. The chain has TRBV11-2 and TRBJ1-1; a weak D match, TRBD1 (5 bases). The V gene lost 1 base and the J gene lost 0 bases, with 12 bases spanning the gap. This CDR3 contains 16 residues. Per the germline V gene, CDR1 is SGHAT and CDR2 is FQNNGV. This CDR3 is CASSLADSNMNTEAFF. The CDR3 nucleotides are TGTGCCAGCAGCTTAGCCGACAGCAACATGAACACTGAAGCTTTCTTT.